The sample holds many counts of the clone carrying this T cell receptor beta chain. Its specificity is not known. This sample stems from a study of T cell repertoires in cytomegalovirus infection. Whole-study context: Public TCR beta signatures were indicative of both CMV infection and a matching HLA type.

From the reads, TCRdb called clonotypes with MiXCR, one entry per CDR3 protein. The data hold approximately 140,000 distinct CDR3 sequences, with about 24% observed a single time. The V gene lost 1 base and the J gene lost 4 bases, with 8 bases spanning the gap. The CDR3 spans 13 residues. The V gene's germline CDR1 is MGHRA and CDR2 YSYEKL. Study findings and constraints: Pooled public TCR beta family frequency picked out CMV carriers with the relevant HLA. The ex vivo response showed dominance by HLA-C-restricted CMV-specific TCR beta clonotypes.

V is TRBV4-1 and J is TRBJ2-7; D call uncertain. This clonotype was obtained from a human donor in good health (CMV status not recorded). Some clones in this sample may be carry-over from other donors' samples. The specimen sequenced was PBMCs, sequenced either directly or after in vitro stimulation (not recorded which). The CDR3 DNA reads TGCGCCAGCAGCCAAGCGAAGGGTTACGAGCAGTACGTC. Translated, it gives CASSQAKGYEQYV.